This TCR beta chain was found in a study of blood T cell repertoires in COVID-19. Study in general: Sample material is recorded as cDNA or gDNA derived from T cells, B-cell-depleted T cells, or PBMCs.

Deletions cut 2 bases from V and 7 bases from J, with 14 bases between. Germline V gives CDR1 MNHEY, CDR2 SVGAGI. The CDR3 loop spans 14 amino acids. Original processing methods: Amplification from reference gene primers served as the basis for estimated nucleated cell counts. Measured with immunoSEQ multiplex PCR; TCRdb has only the in-frame clones, and not every one. V, J and clone size are taken as reported in that table, and D and trimming were inferred from the DNA itself. The data show some 320,000 clones, roughly nine tenths seen once. The TCR was taken from a woman in her thirties with COVID-19, enrolled during active disease. The rearrangement links TRBV6-5 to TRBJ1-2; D may be TRBD1 (5 bases). Material: peripheral blood. Here the CDR3 reads CASSYGRGSLGYTF. The DNA for the CDR3 is TGTGCCAGCAGTTACGGGCGGGGGAGTCTTGGCTACACCTTC.